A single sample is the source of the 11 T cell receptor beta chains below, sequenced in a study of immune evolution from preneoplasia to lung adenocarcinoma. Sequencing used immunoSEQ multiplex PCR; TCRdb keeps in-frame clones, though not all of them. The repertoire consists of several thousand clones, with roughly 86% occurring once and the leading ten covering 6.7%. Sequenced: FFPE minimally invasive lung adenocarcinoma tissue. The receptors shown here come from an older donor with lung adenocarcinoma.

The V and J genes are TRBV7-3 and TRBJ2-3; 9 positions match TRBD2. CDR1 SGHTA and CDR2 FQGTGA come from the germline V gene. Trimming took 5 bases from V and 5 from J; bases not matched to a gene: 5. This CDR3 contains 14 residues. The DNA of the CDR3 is TGTGCCAGCAGCACGGGACTAGCAGGAGATACGCAGTATTTT. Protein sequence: CASSTGLAGDTQYF.

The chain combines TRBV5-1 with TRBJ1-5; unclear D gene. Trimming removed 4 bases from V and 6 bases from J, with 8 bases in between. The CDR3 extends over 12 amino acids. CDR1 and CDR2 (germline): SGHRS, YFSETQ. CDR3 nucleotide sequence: TGCGCCAGCAGCCCTGACGGTCAGCCCCAGCATTTT. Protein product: CASSPDGQPQHF.

The CDR3 nucleotides read TGCGCCACCCGGAAGGAGTCAGACCAAGAGACCCAGTACTTC. It is translated as CATRKESDQETQYF. The V gene is TRBV5-1, the J gene TRBJ2-5; D gene unclear. V lost 9 bases, J lost 0 bases, and 15 bases lay in between. The germline gives CDR1 SGHRS, CDR2 YFSETQ. The CDR3 loop spans 14 amino acids.

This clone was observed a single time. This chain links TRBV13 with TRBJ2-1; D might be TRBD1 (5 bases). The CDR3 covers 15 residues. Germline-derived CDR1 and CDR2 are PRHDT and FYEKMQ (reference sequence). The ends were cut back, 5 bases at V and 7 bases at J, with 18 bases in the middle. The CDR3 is CASSNPSGYQNEQFF. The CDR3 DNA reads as TGTGCCAGCAGCAACCCCTCAGGGTATCAAAATGAGCAGTTCTTC.

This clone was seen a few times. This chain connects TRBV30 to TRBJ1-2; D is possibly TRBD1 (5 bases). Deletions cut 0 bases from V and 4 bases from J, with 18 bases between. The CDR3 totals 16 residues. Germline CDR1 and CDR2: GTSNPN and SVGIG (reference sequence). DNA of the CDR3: TGTGCCTGGAGTGTGACCCCCGGAGGGGCATTCTATGGCTACACCTTC. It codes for CAWSVTPGGAFYGYTF.

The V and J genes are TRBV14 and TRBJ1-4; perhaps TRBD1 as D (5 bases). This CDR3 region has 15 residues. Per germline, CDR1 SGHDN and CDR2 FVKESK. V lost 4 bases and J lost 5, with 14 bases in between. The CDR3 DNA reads TGTGCCAGCAGCCGGGCGAGGGGTGGGAATGAAAAACTGTTTTTT. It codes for CASSRARGGNEKLFF.

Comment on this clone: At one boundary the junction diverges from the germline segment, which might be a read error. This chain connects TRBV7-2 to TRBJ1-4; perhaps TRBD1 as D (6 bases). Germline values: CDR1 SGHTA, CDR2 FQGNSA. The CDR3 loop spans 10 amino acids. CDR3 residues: CASSSRQVKF. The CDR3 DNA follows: TGTGCCAGCAGCTCTAGACAGGTGAAGTTT.

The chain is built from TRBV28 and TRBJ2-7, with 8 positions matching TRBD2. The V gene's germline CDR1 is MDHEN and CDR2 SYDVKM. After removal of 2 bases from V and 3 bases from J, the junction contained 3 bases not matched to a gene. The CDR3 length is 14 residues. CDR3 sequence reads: CASSLAGTSYEQYF. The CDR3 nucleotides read TGTGCCAGCAGTTTAGCCGGGACTAGCTACGAGCAGTACTTC.

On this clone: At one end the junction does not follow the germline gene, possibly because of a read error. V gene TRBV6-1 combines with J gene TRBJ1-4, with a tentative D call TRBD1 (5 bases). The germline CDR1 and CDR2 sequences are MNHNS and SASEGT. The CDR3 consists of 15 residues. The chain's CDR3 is CASREGDGTSEKLFF. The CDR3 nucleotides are TGTGCCAGCAGAGAAGGGGACGGAACGTCTGAAAAACTGTTTTTT.

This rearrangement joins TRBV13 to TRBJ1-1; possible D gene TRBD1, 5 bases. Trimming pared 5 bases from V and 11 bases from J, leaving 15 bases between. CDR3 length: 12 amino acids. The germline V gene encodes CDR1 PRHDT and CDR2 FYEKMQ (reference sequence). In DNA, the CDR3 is TGTGCCAGCAGCCTAAGACAGAGTGATGCTTTCTTT. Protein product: CASSLRQSDAFF.

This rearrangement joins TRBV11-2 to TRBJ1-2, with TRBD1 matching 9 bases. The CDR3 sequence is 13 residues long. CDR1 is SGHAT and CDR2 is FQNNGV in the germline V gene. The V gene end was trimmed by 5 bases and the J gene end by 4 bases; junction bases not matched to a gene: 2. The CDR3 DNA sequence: TGTGCCAGCAGCCCGGGACAGGGCTATGGCTACACCTTC. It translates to CASSPGQGYGYTF.